This entry lists 15 T cell receptor beta chains sequenced from one sample in a study of blood T cells in healthy people across ages. Primers used in a second PCR of about 7 to 11 cycles were a sample-barcoded 5' primer and a J-beta primer mix. Each CDR3 protein gets one entry after TCRdb re-called the 5' RACE reads with MiXCR. The profile shows about 900,000 distinct CDR3 sequences, approximately 49% of them singletons. Source material: blood. These receptors were collected from a man aged 25-40 years in good health.

V is TRBV9 and J is TRBJ2-3; 8 nucleotides match TRBD2. With V trimmed by 0 bases and J by 4 bases, 7 bases remained unmatched. This CDR3 is 16 amino acids long. Germline V gives CDR1 SGDLS, CDR2 YYNGEE. The CDR3 coding sequence is TGTGCCAGCAGCGTAGAGGGACTAGATTGGTCAGATACGCAGTATTTT. It codes for CASSVEGLDWSDTQYF.

The V gene is TRBV20-1, the J gene TRBJ2-5; 8 bases are a match to TRBD2. V shed 2 bases and J 1 base; nucleotides not matched to a gene: 3. The CDR3 sequence is 14 residues long. Looked up from germline, CDR1 is DFQATT and CDR2 is SNEGSKA (reference sequence). The CDR3 loop is CSARIAGSQETQYF. The CDR3 DNA sequence: TGCAGTGCTAGAATAGCGGGGAGCCAAGAGACCCAGTACTTC.

V and J are TRBV10-3 and TRBJ2-7; D is ambiguous. TRBJ2-5 matches the DNA end more closely, so the J call is doubtful. Germline CDR1 is ENHRY and CDR2 is SYGVKD. There are 11 residues in the CDR3. The CDR3 DNA reads TGTGCCATCAGGTCAGAGGAGACCCAGTACTTC. Protein: CAIRSEETQYF.

V usage is TRBV20-1 and J usage is TRBJ2-3, with 10 bases fitting TRBD2. CDR1 is DFQATT and CDR2 is SNEGSKA in the germline V gene (reference sequence). Unmatched junction bases numbered 11, after V lost 7 bases and J lost 4 bases. The CDR3 runs to 15 residues. CDR3 region: CSVMASGGGADTQYF. CDR3 bases: TGCAGTGTTATGGCTAGCGGGGGAGGCGCAGATACGCAGTATTTT.

This clonotype was recorded a few times. The V gene is TRBV7-9, the J gene TRBJ2-5; D is unclear. The end of the DNA fits TRBJ2-7 better, so the J call may be wrong. The CDR3 consists of 13 residues. Germline V gene lookup returns CDR1 SEHNR and CDR2 FQNEAQ (reference sequence). The CDR3 DNA reads TGTGCCAGCAGCTTAGTTCGGTCGGACGAGCAGTACTTC. Translation: CASSLVRSDEQYF.

This clonotype was seen more than once but under ten times. Relative to the germline gene, one junction end is altered; a read error may explain this. The V gene is TRBV7-7, the J gene TRBJ2-1, with D hard to call. Germline CDR1 SSHAT, CDR2 FNYEAQ (reference sequence). The CDR3 runs to 12 residues. CDR3 residues: CASSPGRDEQFF. The CDR3 bases are TGTGCTAGCAGCCCCGGCCGCGATGAGCAGTTCTTC.

This clonotype was seen only a few times. The chain joins TRBV7-9 to TRBJ2-1; tentative D call: TRBD1 (6 bases). The CDR3 totals 15 residues. V was pared by 3 bases and J by 2 bases, with 11 bases between. Germline assignment: CDR1 SEHNR and CDR2 FQNEAQ (reference sequence). CDR3 in DNA: TGTGCCAGCAGCTTTCGAACAGGGACCTACAATGAGCAGTTCTTC. Its protein product is CASSFRTGTYNEQFF.

The rearrangement uses TRBV25-1 and TRBJ2-4; D is possibly TRBD1 or TRBD2 (7 bases each). CDR1 and CDR2 (germline): MGHDK, SYGVNS. V lost 3 bases and J 5 bases, leaving 14 bases between the germline ends. The CDR3 has 15 amino acids. This chain's CDR3 is CASSEGGGSENIQYF. CDR3 nucleotide sequence: TGTGCCAGCAGTGAGGGAGGGGGCTCAGAAAACATTCAGTACTTC.

The sample holds a few counts of this clonotype. The V gene is TRBV7-6, the J gene TRBJ2-5, with D tentatively TRBD1 (6 bases). V shed 0 bases and J shed 5 bases, with 13 bases lying between them. The CDR3 totals 15 residues. Germline V gene sequence: CDR1 SGHVS, CDR2 FNYEAQ. CDR3: CASSLAGGVRETQYF. The CDR3 DNA is TGTGCCAGCAGCTTAGCAGGGGGTGTGCGGGAGACCCAGTACTTC.

On this clonotype itself: A much bigger clone sits one base away, suggesting this may be a read error. The chain couples TRBV5-5 to TRBJ2-5; D uncertain. The CDR3 has 14 residues. V was shortened by 4 bases and J by 11 bases, with 21 bases between the two germline ends. Germline V gene data show CDR1 as SGHKS and CDR2 as YYEKEE (reference sequence). CDR3 coding DNA: TGTGCCAGCAGCGTGGTGGTACAGATAAATGAGCAGTACTTC. It yields the protein CASSVVVQINEQYF.

The J gene is TRBJ2-6, the V gene TRBV9, with unresolved D. The germline V gene has CDR1 SGDLS and CDR2 YYNGEE. Trimming removed 0 bases from V and 2 bases from J, with 6 bases in between. The CDR3 is 15 amino acids. CDR3 bases: TGTGCCAGCAGCGTAGACGTCGCTGGGGCCAACGTCCTGACTTTC. It encodes CASSVDVAGANVLTF.

This chain uses TRBV12-3 or TRBV12-4 with TRBJ2-7; 8 bases agree with TRBD1. CDR3 length: 16 residues. After removal of 0 bases from V and 2 bases from J, the junction contained 6 bases not matched to a gene. CDR3 DNA: TGTGCCAGCAGTTTAGCGGGACAGGACCCTACCTACGAGCAGTACTTC. It is translated as CASSLAGQDPTYEQYF.

The V gene is TRBV2, the J gene TRBJ2-7; D may be TRBD1 (5 bases). Germline V gene sequence: CDR1 SNHLY, CDR2 FYNNEI. The CDR3 runs to 13 residues. The germline V and J ends were trimmed by 5 bases and 4 bases, with 12 bases remaining between them. CDR3 DNA: TGTGCCAGCAGTCCCCAGACAGAATACGAGCAGTACTTC. Its translation is CASSPQTEYEQYF.

This clonotype has only a few counts. The chain couples TRBV6-6 to TRBJ1-5; possibly TRBD1 for D (5 bases). This CDR3 has 15 residues. Germline V gives CDR1 MNHNY, CDR2 SVGAGI (reference sequence). Trimming cost V 5 bases and J 3 bases, with 14 bases left between them. The CDR3 nucleotides read TGTGCCAGCAGTATGGGGACGGTCAACAATCAGCCCCAGCATTTT. Translated, it gives CASSMGTVNNQPQHF.

This chain connects TRBV29-1 to TRBJ1-6, with 7 bases lining up with TRBD1. Germline V gene data show CDR1 as SQVTM and CDR2 as ANQGSEA. The CDR3 consists of 15 residues. V was clipped by 7 bases and J by 7 bases; unmatched bases: 13. CDR3 nucleotides: TGCAGCGCCCGACAGGGAGATAGTAAGAATTCACCCCTCCACTTT. It codes for CSARQGDSKNSPLHF.